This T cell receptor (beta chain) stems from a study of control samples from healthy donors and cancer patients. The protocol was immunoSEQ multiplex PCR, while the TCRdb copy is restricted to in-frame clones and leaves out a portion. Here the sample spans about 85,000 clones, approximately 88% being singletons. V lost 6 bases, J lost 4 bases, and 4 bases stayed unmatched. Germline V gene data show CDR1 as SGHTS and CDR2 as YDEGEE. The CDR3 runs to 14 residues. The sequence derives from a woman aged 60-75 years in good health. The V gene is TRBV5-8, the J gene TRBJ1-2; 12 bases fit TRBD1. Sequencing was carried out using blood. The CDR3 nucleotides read TGTGCCAGCATCCCGGGACAGGGGGCCTATGGCTACACCTTC. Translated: CASIPGQGAYGYTF. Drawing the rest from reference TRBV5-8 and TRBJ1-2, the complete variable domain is EAGVTQSPTHLIKTRGQQATLRCSPISGHTSVYWYQQALGLGLQFLLWYDEGEERNRGNFPPRFSGRQFPNYSSELNVNALELEDSALYLCASIPGQGAYGYTFGSGTRLTVV.